In its sample, the clone carrying this TCR beta chain was seen a few times. V lost 9 bases and J 1 base, leaving 7 bases between the germline ends. The CDR3 is made up of 11 amino acids. Germline CDR1 reads LNHDA; CDR2 reads SQIVND (reference sequence). This entry comes from a study of PD-L1 blockade in urothelial cancer. Time point noted: pretreatment peripheral blood. Repertoires were generated with immunoSEQ multiplex PCR, while TCRdb's copy carries only in-frame clones and drops some. The sample has some 66,000 clones, 75% to 90% seen once. This chain links TRBV19 with TRBJ2-7; D is undetermined. This sequence originates from a man in his fifties or sixties with urothelial cancer. Sequencing used PBMCs, obtained around atezolizumab (anti-PD-L1) treatment. This CDR3 is CASAESYEQYF. The CDR3 nucleotides are TGTGCCAGCGCAGAATCCTACGAGCAGTACTTC.